This T cell receptor beta chain was identified during a study of blood T cells in healthy people across ages (dated by TCRdb to between 2015 and 2016). Notes on the research overall: In model experiments, roughly one uniquely barcoded TCR beta cDNA molecule per two T cells was captured by template switching. Age-related changes in TCR beta repertoire diversity were measured in the study by deep sequencing normalized with unique cDNA molecular identifiers. The donors were split into four age groups: young (average around 16 years), middle-aged (39), aged (more than 60) and long-lived (roughly 88). To avoid experimental bias, donors of different ages were randomly spread across the sequencing lanes. For two donors (one aged 18 to 29 and one aged 80 or older), the study analyzed two additional independent replicas of 1 million unique cDNA reads from the same blood draw.

On the study overall, not on this receptor specifically: Estimates of total diversity based on one million sequenced T cells were regarded as lower bounds and as underestimates. The CMV infection status of donors was not known, potentially confounding age-related changes in expanded clonotypes. There was a strong correlation between observed TCR beta diversity and the percentage of naive T cells measured by flow cytometry. The long-lived group showed more naive CD4+ T cells, fewer expanded clones and increased TCR diversity than the aged group, suggesting age selection. Conclusive comparison of naive and antigen-experienced compartments was prevented by the profiling of bulk unsorted PBMCs. As age increased, observed TCR beta diversity per million T cells dropped in a roughly linear way, and a significant reduction was already evident by age about 36.

Systemically healthy Caucasian individuals from Russia, around 38 in total and aged roughly 6 to 90 years, were included as donors. Approximately 10 milliliters of peripheral blood were collected from each donor into EDTA-treated Vacutainer tubes. Ficoll-Paque density-gradient centrifugation was used to isolate PBMCs, with at least 6.5 million per sample. Trizol reagent was used to extract total RNA from the PBMCs, yielding at least 5.5 micrograms per sample. For every donor, an aliquot of PBMCs went through flow cytometry to measure the percentages of naive CD45RAhigh/CD27high T cells. This clonotype occurred many times. Its antigen is still unknown. Base-call qualities are not available, and no considerably larger clone is one nucleotide away. From a lookup of the germline V gene, CDR1 and CDR2 are SGHVS and FNYEAQ. Compared with germline, V lacks 6 bases and J lacks 4 bases; bases without a gene match: 15. The cysteine opens and the phenylalanine closes a CDR3 of 18 amino acids. Only CDR3 DNA remains: 54 bases, in frame from the first base.

To prepare the library, 5' RACE was applied. Instrument on record: Illumina HiSeq 2500. The second PCR ran for roughly 7 to 12 cycles and used a J-beta primer mix along with a sample-barcoded 5' primer. A unique molecular identifier was introduced onto each TCR beta cDNA molecule by a template-switch 5' adaptor carrying 12 random nucleotides. Each sample yielded at least 2.5 million CDR3-containing paired-end reads. First-strand cDNA was synthesized from all RNA with the Mint cDNA synthesis kit, primed by a TRBC-specific oligonucleotide. After uracil-DNA glycosylase treatment, a first 18-cycle PCR used universal primers M1SS and BC2_uni_R on all cDNA. Turning to the authors' computational methods: For normalization, 1 million high-quality reads were randomly selected from each sample, with every read carrying a distinct molecular identifier. Instead of being binned into consensus sequences, reads with shared molecular identifiers were discarded. MiTCR, with a Q25 quality threshold and the strictest error-elimination algorithm, was used for CDR3 identification, clonotype clustering and error correction. A nonparametric unseen species model with Euler transformation was used to estimate lower-bound total TCR beta diversity. The raw public data were reprocessed by TCRdb itself: fastp quality trimming at Q25, MiXCR clonotype calling, in-frame beta chains only. Each CDR3 protein appears once, grouped with its most common genes and DNA. The V and J calls, along with clone size, are taken from TCRdb and not from the paper's own processing. Across this sample there are over 500,000 distinct CDR3 sequences, with roughly half seen only once. The biggest ten clones account for about 13% of the sample.

The chain is made from TRBV7-6 and TRBJ2-1, with 10 bases in between that match TRBD2. Sequencing used blood. The receptor was isolated from a woman aged 80 or over in good health. CDR3 region: CASSPHTEGLAAYNEQFF. The bases are TGTGCCAGCAGTCCCCACACCGAAGGACTAGCGGCATACAATGAGCAGTTCTTC.